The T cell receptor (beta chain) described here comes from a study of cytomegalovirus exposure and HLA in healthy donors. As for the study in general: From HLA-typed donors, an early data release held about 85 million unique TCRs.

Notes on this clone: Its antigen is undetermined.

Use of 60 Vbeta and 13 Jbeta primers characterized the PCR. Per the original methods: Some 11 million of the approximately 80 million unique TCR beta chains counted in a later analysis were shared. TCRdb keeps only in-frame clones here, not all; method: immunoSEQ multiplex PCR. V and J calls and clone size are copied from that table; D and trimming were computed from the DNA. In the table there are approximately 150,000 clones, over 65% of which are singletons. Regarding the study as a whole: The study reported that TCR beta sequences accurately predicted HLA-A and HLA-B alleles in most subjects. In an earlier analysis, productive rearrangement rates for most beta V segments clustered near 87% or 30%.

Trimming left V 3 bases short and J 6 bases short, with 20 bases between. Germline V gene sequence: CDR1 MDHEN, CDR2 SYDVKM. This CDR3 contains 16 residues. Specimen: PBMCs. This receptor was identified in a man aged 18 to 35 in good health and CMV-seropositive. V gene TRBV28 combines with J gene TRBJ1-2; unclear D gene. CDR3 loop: CASSFPPGRSRDGYTF. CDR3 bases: TGTGCCAGCAGTTTTCCTCCGGGTCGTTCCCGGGATGGCTACACCTTC.